This passage covers 31 T cell receptor beta chains from one sample sequenced in a study of vaccination effects on CD4 cells after COVID-19. Before sequencing took place, the ViraFEST assay used viral peptide pools to expand antigen-specific CD4+ T cells. Subsequent to a culture period of more than 8 days, CD4+ T cells were isolated. All study participants received two doses of BNT162b2 or mRNA-1273 vaccine. Their target antigens are unknown. Libraries were prepared by immunoSEQ multiplex PCR; TCRdb keeps only in-frame clonotypes and omits some of them. The data hold roughly 70,000 clones, with roughly 81% observed a single time. This material consisted of CD4+ T cells from PBMCs cultured with HCoV-229E spike peptides, taken after COVID-19 vaccination. These receptor sequences come from a human donor who received a COVID-19 vaccine.

The rearrangement links TRBV5-1 to TRBJ2-5; perhaps D is TRBD1 or TRBD2 (6 bases each). The CDR3 runs to 15 residues. CDR1 is SGHRS, CDR2 YFSETQ, per germline. Trimming shortened V by 7 bases and J by 7 bases, and 23 bases separated the two germline ends. Here the CDR3 reads CASYSGRGGEWTQYF. In DNA form, the CDR3 reads TGCGCCAGCTACTCCGGCAGGGGAGGTGAGTGGACCCAGTACTTC.

This clone was counted a single time. The chain links TRBV2 to TRBJ1-5; D unresolved. CDR3 size: 14 residues. Trimming removed 2 bases from V and 3 bases from J, with 8 bases in between. Germline CDR1 and CDR2: SNHLY and FYNNEI. Here the CDR3 DNA reads TGTGCCAGCAGTGAACGGGTTCTCAATCAGCCCCAGCATTTT. It is translated as CASSERVLNQPQHF.

The gene calls are TRBV5-1 and TRBJ2-1, with TRBD1 identical over 10 bases. Per the germline V gene, CDR1 is SGHRS and CDR2 is YFSETQ. The length of the CDR3 is 15 residues. J gave up 4 bases and V 4 bases, and 5 bases lay outside the gene matches. As DNA, the CDR3 is TGCGCCAGCAGCCCCCCGGGACAGGGGTACAATGAGCAGTTCTTC. It translates to CASSPPGQGYNEQFF.

The gene calls are TRBV11-2 and TRBJ2-7, with 10 bases fitting TRBD2. Germline lookup yields CDR1 SGHAT and CDR2 FQNNGV. The V segment lost 3 bases and the J segment 6 bases; nucleotides outside the gene matches: 2. CDR3 length: 13 amino acids. For the CDR3, the DNA is TGTGCCAGCAGCTTTGAGCGGGGGGGCGAGCAGTACGTC. Its protein product is CASSFERGGEQYV.

A single count supports this clone. The rearrangement links TRBV4-1 to TRBJ1-3; D might be TRBD1 (5 bases). The CDR3 has 15 amino acids. The V gene lost 3 bases and the J gene lost 2 bases, with 11 bases spanning the gap. Looked up from germline, CDR1 is MGHRA and CDR2 is YSYEKL. The CDR3 nucleotides are TGCGCCAGCAGCCACGACAGTTTGGCTGGAAACACCATATATTTT. Translated: CASSHDSLAGNTIYF.

J is TRBJ1-1 and V is TRBV12-3 or TRBV12-4; D gene unclear. CDR3 length: 12 amino acids. Trimming took 3 bases from V and 4 from J, leaving 6 bases between them. The CDR3 protein is CASSFGSTEAFF. In DNA form, the CDR3 reads TGTGCCAGCAGTTTCGGCAGCACTGAAGCTTTCTTT.

The chain employs TRBV7-9 and TRBJ2-2; D unresolved. CDR3 size: 13 residues. V was cut by 5 bases and J by 4 bases, with 8 bases left in between. Germline V gene lookup returns CDR1 SEHNR and CDR2 FQNEAQ (reference sequence). The CDR3 protein is CASSVLVTGELFF. For the CDR3, the DNA is TGTGCCAGCAGCGTATTGGTCACCGGGGAGCTGTTTTTT.

The V and J genes are TRBV21-1 and TRBJ2-1; the DNA was not compared with TRBD1, the D call given in the table. TRBV21-1 is a listed pseudogene. The CDR3 length is 16 residues. CDR3 residues: CASSKFPGQGDNEQFF. The DNA for the CDR3 is TGTGCCAGCAGCAAGTTTCCGGGACAGGGGGACAATGAGCAGTTCTTC.

The gene calls are TRBV29-1 and TRBJ1-5; D may be TRBD1 (6 bases). Trimming took 5 bases from V and 6 from J, leaving 17 bases between them. There are 14 residues in the CDR3. Germline V lookup: CDR1 SQVTM, CDR2 ANQGSEA. As DNA, the CDR3 is TGCAGCGTTATATTCGCGGGGGGCGGTCAGCCCCAGCATTTT. The encoded protein is CSVIFAGGGQPQHF.

The V and J genes are TRBV29-1 and TRBJ1-2; TRBD1 is a possible D gene (5 bases). Per the germline V gene, CDR1 is SQVTM and CDR2 is ANQGSEA. This CDR3 has 12 residues. V was shortened by 0 bases and J by 4 bases, with 6 bases between the two germline ends. This CDR3 is CSVEDRVYGYTF. The CDR3 region has the DNA TGCAGCGTTGAAGACAGGGTCTATGGCTACACCTTC.

The chain uses TRBV18 and TRBJ2-7; 7 nucleotides agree with TRBD2. Germline CDR1 and CDR2: KGHSH and LQKENI. The CDR3 totals 15 residues. The trim removed 5 bases at V and 0 bases at J, leaving 7 bases unmatched. The CDR3 region has the DNA TGTGCCAGCTCAAGGTCTAGCGGAAGCTCCTACGAGCAGTACGTC. It codes for CASSRSSGSSYEQYV.

The chain links TRBV3-1 (or the pseudogene TRBV3-2) to TRBJ2-1; 15 bases align to TRBD2. Germline lookup yields CDR1 LGHDT and CDR2 YNNKEL (reference sequence). The CDR3 is 15 residues long. Germline trimming cut 7 bases from V and 6 bases from J; bases unmatched to any gene: 4. The CDR3 here is CASTRTSGGANEQFF. The CDR3 DNA sequence: TGTGCCAGCACCAGGACTAGCGGGGGGGCCAATGAGCAGTTCTTC.

The genes are TRBV24-1 and TRBJ2-3; 8 nucleotides line up with TRBD1. This CDR3 region has 15 residues. Per germline, CDR1 KGHDR and CDR2 SFDVKD. V was clipped by 5 bases and J by 5 bases; unmatched bases: 8. Here the CDR3 reads CATSAKTGARDTQYF. In DNA form, the CDR3 reads TGTGCCACCAGTGCCAAGACAGGGGCAAGAGATACGCAGTATTTT.

The chain employs TRBV18 and TRBJ2-5, with 9 positions matching TRBD2. CDR3 length: 15 amino acids. Germline CDR1 is KGHSH and CDR2 is LQKENI. V was pared by 3 bases and J by 3 bases, with 5 bases of the junction left unmatched. The CDR3 nucleotides are TGTGCCAGCTCACCGGGCGGGGGGGCGAAAGAGACCCAGTACTTC. Encoded protein: CASSPGGGAKETQYF. Filled out from reference TRBV18 and TRBJ2-5, the complete variable domain reads NAGVMQNPRHLVRRRGQEARLRCSPMKGHSHVYWYRQLPEEGLKFMVYLQKENIIDESGMPKERFSAEFPKEGPSILRIQQVVRGDSAAYFCASSPGGGAKETQYFGPGTRLLVL.

The J gene is TRBJ2-6, the V gene TRBV12-3 or TRBV12-4, with D unclear. The ends were cut back, 6 bases at V and 4 bases at J, with 7 bases in the middle. The length of the CDR3 is 13 residues. CDR3 amino acids: CASRLAGANVLTF. For the CDR3, the DNA is TGTGCCAGCAGACTGGCGGGGGCCAACGTCCTGACTTTC.

V gene TRBV11-2 combines with J gene TRBJ2-7, with D hard to call. Trimming took 5 bases from V and 0 from J, leaving 11 bases between them. The germline V gene has CDR1 SGHAT and CDR2 FQNNGV. The CDR3 covers 14 residues. This chain's CDR3 is CASSDRGSSYEQYV. The CDR3 DNA sequence: TGTGCCAGCAGCGACCGTGGAAGCTCCTACGAGCAGTACGTC.

This clone showed up just once. J is TRBJ2-5 and V is TRBV2; no clear D. The germline V and J ends were trimmed by 0 bases and 1 base, with 15 bases remaining between them. CDR3 size: 17 residues. Germline lookup yields CDR1 SNHLY and CDR2 FYNNEI. CDR3 region: CASSEAPFLGSQETQYF. DNA of the CDR3: TGTGCCAGCAGTGAAGCGCCGTTTCTCGGCAGCCAAGAGACCCAGTACTTC.

The table lists this clone with a count of one. The chain has TRBV2 and TRBJ2-7; 15 bases agree with TRBD2. V lost 6 bases, J lost 3 bases, and 3 bases stayed unmatched. This CDR3 region has 15 residues. The germline CDR1 and CDR2 sequences are SNHLY and FYNNEI. The CDR3 region is CASRGTSGGLYEQYV. As DNA, the CDR3 is TGTGCCAGCAGAGGGACTAGCGGGGGGCTCTACGAGCAGTACGTC.

The chain carries TRBV7-3 and TRBJ2-1, with D unresolved. Trimming removed 5 bases from V and 12 bases from J, with 23 bases in between. The CDR3 covers 15 residues. CDR1 is SGHTA, CDR2 FQGTGA, per germline. Written as DNA, the CDR3 is TGTGCCAGCAGCCTAGGACCGACGGATTTTGGCTCGCAGTTCTTC. Translating it yields CASSLGPTDFGSQFF.

V gene TRBV7-2 combines with J gene TRBJ1-5; TRBD1 might be the D (6 bases). Germline assignment: CDR1 SGHTA and CDR2 FQGNSA. This CDR3 spans 16 amino acids. Trimming took 3 bases from V and 3 from J, leaving 15 bases between them. DNA for the CDR3: TGTGCCAGCAGCTTGGTAGGACAGCCTGACAATCAGCCCCAGCATTTT. Translating it yields CASSLVGQPDNQPQHF.

This rearrangement joins TRBV5-1 to TRBJ2-3; 9 nucleotides align to TRBD1. CDR3 size: 16 residues. Germline lookup yields CDR1 SGHRS and CDR2 YFSETQ. V gave up 3 bases and J gave up 3 bases; unmatched junction bases: 8. CDR3 sequence (DNA): TGCGCCAGCAGCTCGAGAGGGACAGGGTCAACAGATACGCAGTATTTT. Protein: CASSSRGTGSTDTQYF. Combining the CDR3 with reference TRBV5-1 and TRBJ2-3 gives the whole variable domain KAGVTQTPRYLIKTRGQQVTLSCSPISGHRSVSWYQQTPGQGLQFLFEYFSETQRNKGNFPGRFSGRQFSNSRSEMNVSTLELGDSALYLCASSSRGTGSTDTQYFGPGTRLTVL.

The V and J genes are TRBV27 and TRBJ2-5; 8 nucleotides line up with TRBD1. V dropped 6 bases and J dropped 7; count of bases not matched to a gene: 7. The CDR3 is 13 amino acids. In germline, CDR1 is MNHEY, CDR2 SMNVEV (reference sequence). This CDR3 is CASSPGGARTQYF. The CDR3 DNA sequence: TGTGCCAGCAGCCCAGGGGGCGCTCGGACCCAGTACTTC.

V usage is TRBV7-7 and J usage is TRBJ2-7; D is undetermined. Germline values: CDR1 SSHAT, CDR2 FNYEAQ (reference sequence). CDR3 length: 17 residues. Trimming removed 1 base at V and 3 bases at J, with 19 bases between. This CDR3 is CASSLVNVGHLYYEQYV. In DNA, the CDR3 is TGTGCCAGCAGCTTAGTAAATGTAGGCCACCTCTACTACGAGCAGTACGTC.

This clone was counted a few times. For the CDR3, the DNA is TGTGCCAGCAGCAGCCTAAAGAGCTCCTACGAGCAGTACGTC. It translates to CASSSLKSSYEQYV. The chain carries TRBV5-6 and TRBJ2-7; D remains ambiguous. The CDR3 has 14 amino acids. CDR1 and CDR2 (germline): SGHDT, YYEEEE. Trimming shortened V by 4 bases and J by 0 bases, and 11 bases separated the two germline ends.

V is TRBV4-3 and J is TRBJ1-6; 8 bases are shared with TRBD1. CDR1 is LGHNA, CDR2 YSLEER, per germline. There are 15 residues in the CDR3. Unmatched junction bases numbered 9, after V lost 4 bases and J lost 10 bases. In DNA, the CDR3 is TGCGCCAGCAGCCTCATCACAGGGGGAGAATCACCCCTCCACTTT. It translates to CASSLITGGESPLHF.

This clone was seen a handful of times. The chain uses TRBV7-3 and TRBJ2-2, with D unclear. This CDR3 spans 16 amino acids. V was trimmed by 5 bases and J by 1 base, leaving 14 bases between them. Germline-derived CDR1 and CDR2 are SGHTA and FQGTGA. Here the CDR3 reads CASSPQYPQNTGELFF. The CDR3 coding sequence is TGTGCCAGCAGCCCTCAATATCCACAGAACACCGGGGAGCTGTTTTTT.

The chain links TRBV11-1 to TRBJ2-5; the match to TRBD1 covers 8 bases. V lost 4 bases, J lost 5 bases, and 9 bases stayed unmatched. CDR1 SGHAT and CDR2 FQDESV come from the germline V gene (reference sequence). This CDR3 spans 15 amino acids. The CDR3 DNA reads as TGTGCCAGCAGCTATTCGGGACAGGATTTTGAGACCCAGTACTTC. Its translation: CASSYSGQDFETQYF.

The J gene is TRBJ1-2, the V gene TRBV6-5; no clear D gene. Germline values: CDR1 MNHEY, CDR2 SVGAGI. V lost 11 bases and J lost 4, with 20 bases in between. The CDR3 runs 14 residues. In nucleotides, the CDR3 is TGTGCCGCACGGGAGGGAATCTCACTCTATGGCTACACCTTC. It translates to CAAREGISLYGYTF.

The J gene is TRBJ1-6, the V gene TRBV4-3, with TRBD1 matching over 8 bases. The CDR3 is 15 amino acids. V dropped 0 bases and J dropped 7; count of bases not matched to a gene: 2. Per germline, CDR1 LGHNA and CDR2 YSLEER. The CDR3 is CASSQDDRGNSPLHF. The CDR3 nucleotides read TGCGCCAGCAGCCAAGATGACAGGGGAAATTCACCCCTCCACTTT.

V gene TRBV2 combines with J gene TRBJ2-3; TRBD2 aligns across 10 bases. Germline V gene data show CDR1 as SNHLY and CDR2 as FYNNEI. The CDR3 runs 14 residues. Trimming removed 5 bases from V and 5 bases from J; junction bases left unmatched: 4. The DNA for the CDR3 is TGTGCCAGCAGTTGGACTAGCGGAGAAGATACGCAGTATTTT. Translation: CASSWTSGEDTQYF.

The chain recombines TRBV5-1 with TRBJ2-4; D might be TRBD1 (6 bases). V lost 5 bases to trimming and J lost 6 bases, with 15 bases between them. CDR1 and CDR2 from the germline V gene are SGHRS and YFSETQ. The CDR3 has 14 residues. The CDR3 region is CASSTGQPRNIQYF. Written as DNA, the CDR3 is TGCGCCAGCAGTACCGGACAGCCAAGAAACATTCAGTACTTC.